This T cell receptor (beta chain) was recovered during a study of identical twins. Study-wide results and limits: Out-of-frame beta chain sequences displayed weaker excess sharing between twins. The presence of invariant MAIT and iNKT cells could partly confound analyses of zero-insertion sequences. Insertions were reduced in abundant cord blood beta clonotypes but not in memory repertoires.

Template switching added a universal primer site; cDNA carried unique molecular identifiers. TCRdb redid the calling of the 5' RACE reads with MiXCR, one entry per CDR3 protein. The sample includes around 240,000 distinct CDR3 sequences, about 7% seen only once; the top ten take roughly 3.4%. Many counts were recorded for this clonotype. The antigen remains unidentified. Per the germline V gene, CDR1 is DFQATT and CDR2 is SNEGSKA (reference sequence). Unmatched junction bases numbered 4, after V lost 3 bases and J lost 2 bases. The CDR3 contains 15 residues. The same data also contributed to another study, on yellow fever vaccine responses in identical twins.

The specimen sequenced was memory (CD45RO+) T cells sorted from blood. V is TRBV20-1 and J is TRBJ2-5; 12 bases fit TRBD2. This sequence originates from a woman under 30 in good health. In DNA form, the CDR3 reads TGCAGTGCTAGGACTAGCGGGGGCTTACAAGAGACCCAGTACTTC. Translated, it gives CSARTSGGLQETQYF.